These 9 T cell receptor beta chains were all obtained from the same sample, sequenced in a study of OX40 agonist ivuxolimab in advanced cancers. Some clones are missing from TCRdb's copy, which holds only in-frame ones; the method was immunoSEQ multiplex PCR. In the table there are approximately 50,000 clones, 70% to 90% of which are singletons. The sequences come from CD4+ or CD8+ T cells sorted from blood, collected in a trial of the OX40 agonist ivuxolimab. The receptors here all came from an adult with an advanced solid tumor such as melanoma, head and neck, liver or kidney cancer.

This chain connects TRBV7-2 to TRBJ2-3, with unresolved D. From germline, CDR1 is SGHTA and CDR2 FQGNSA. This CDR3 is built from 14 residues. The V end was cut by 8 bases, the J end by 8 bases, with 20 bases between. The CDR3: CASSPVTPASTQYF. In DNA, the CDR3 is TGTGCCAGCTCGCCGGTGACCCCCGCCAGTACGCAGTATTTT.

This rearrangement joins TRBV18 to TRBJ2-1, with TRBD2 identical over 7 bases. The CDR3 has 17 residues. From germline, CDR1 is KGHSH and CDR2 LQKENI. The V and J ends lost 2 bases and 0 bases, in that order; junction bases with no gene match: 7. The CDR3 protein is CASSPRVLAYSYNEQFF. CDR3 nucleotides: TGTGCCAGCTCACCAAGGGTACTAGCGTACTCCTACAATGAGCAGTTCTTC. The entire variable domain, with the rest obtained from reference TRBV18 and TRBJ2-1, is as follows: NAGVMQNPRHLVRRRGQEARLRCSPMKGHSHVYWYRQLPEEGLKFMVYLQKENIIDESGMPKERFSAEFPKEGPSILRIQQVVRGDSAAYFCASSPRVLAYSYNEQFFGPGTRLTVL.

The CDR3 protein is CASSLVGISGYTF. The CDR3 nucleotides are TGCGCCAGCAGCTTGGTGGGCATAAGCGGCTACACCTTC. The rearrangement uses TRBV5-1 and TRBJ1-2; D is undetermined. The V end was cut by 0 bases, the J end by 8 bases, with 11 bases between. In germline, CDR1 is SGHRS, CDR2 YFSETQ. The CDR3 loop spans 13 amino acids.

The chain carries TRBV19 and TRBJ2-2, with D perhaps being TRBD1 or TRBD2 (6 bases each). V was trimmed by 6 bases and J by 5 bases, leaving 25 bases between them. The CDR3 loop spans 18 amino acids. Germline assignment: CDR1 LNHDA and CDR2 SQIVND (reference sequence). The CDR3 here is CASSYLPGGRVGTGELFF. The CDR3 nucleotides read TGTGCCAGTAGCTATTTGCCCGGGGGCAGGGTAGGGACCGGGGAGCTGTTTTTT.

This CDR3 is CASSMIGSGYTF. The CDR3 bases are TGTGCCAGTAGTATGATAGGTTCTGGCTACACCTTC. This chain connects TRBV19 to TRBJ1-2, with D unclear. The CDR3 runs 12 residues. Trimming removed 3 bases from V and 7 bases from J, with 9 bases in between. Germline lookup yields CDR1 LNHDA and CDR2 SQIVND (reference sequence).

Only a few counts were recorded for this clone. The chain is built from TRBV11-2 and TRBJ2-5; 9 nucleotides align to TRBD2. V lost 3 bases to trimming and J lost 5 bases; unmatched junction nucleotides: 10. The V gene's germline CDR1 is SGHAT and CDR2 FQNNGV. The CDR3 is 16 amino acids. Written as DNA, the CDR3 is TGTGCCAGCAGCTTCAATACGGGGGGACTAGCCGAGACCCAGTACTTC. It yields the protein CASSFNTGGLAETQYF.

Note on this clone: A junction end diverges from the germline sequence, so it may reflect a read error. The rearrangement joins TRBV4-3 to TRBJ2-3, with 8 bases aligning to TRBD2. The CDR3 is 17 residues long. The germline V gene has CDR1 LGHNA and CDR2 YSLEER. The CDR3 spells CASSKDVWRGVSDTQYF. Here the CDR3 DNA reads TGCGCCAGCAGCAAAGACGTCTGGCGGGGGGTGTCGGATACGCAGTATTTT.

CDR3 sequence reads: CASSLGSGGGNYGYTF. The CDR3 DNA follows: TGTGCCAGCAGCTTAGGGTCGGGGGGAGGTAACTATGGCTACACCTTC. This chain connects TRBV7-2 to TRBJ1-2; D is perhaps TRBD1 (5 bases). The germline V gene has CDR1 SGHTA and CDR2 FQGNSA. The CDR3 has 16 residues. With 1 base removed from V and 1 base from J, the gap between germline ends came to 13 bases.

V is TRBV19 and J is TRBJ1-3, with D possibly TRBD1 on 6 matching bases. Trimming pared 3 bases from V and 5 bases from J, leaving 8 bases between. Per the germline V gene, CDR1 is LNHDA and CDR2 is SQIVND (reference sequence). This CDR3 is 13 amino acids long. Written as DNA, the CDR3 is TGTGCCAGTAGTATCCAGGGGAGAAACACCATATATTTT. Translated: CASSIQGRNTIYF.